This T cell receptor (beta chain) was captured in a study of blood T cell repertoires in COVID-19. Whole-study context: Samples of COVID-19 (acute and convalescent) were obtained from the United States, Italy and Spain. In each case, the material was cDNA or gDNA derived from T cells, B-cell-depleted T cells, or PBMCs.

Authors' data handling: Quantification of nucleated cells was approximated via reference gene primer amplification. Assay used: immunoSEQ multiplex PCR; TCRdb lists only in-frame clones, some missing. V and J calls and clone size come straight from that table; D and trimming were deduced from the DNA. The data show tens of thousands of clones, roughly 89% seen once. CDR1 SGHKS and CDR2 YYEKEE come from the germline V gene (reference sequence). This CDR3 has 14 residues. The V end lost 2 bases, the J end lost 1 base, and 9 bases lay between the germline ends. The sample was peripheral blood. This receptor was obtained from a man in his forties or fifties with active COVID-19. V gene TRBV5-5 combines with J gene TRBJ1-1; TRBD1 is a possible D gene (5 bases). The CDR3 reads CASSLGVQNTEAFF. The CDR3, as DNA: TGTGCCAGCAGCTTAGGGGTACAGAACACTGAAGCTTTCTTT.